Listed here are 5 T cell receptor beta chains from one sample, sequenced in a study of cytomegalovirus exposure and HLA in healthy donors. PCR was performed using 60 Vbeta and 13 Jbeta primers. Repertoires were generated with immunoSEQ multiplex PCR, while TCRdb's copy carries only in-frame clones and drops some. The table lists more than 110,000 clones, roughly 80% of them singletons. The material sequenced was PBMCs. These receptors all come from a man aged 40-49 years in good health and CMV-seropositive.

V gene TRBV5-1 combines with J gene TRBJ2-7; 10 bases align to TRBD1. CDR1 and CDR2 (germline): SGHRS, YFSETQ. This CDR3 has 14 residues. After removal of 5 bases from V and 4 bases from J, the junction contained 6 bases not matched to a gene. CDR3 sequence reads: CASRPTGGSYEQYF. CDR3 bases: TGCGCCAGCAGGCCGACAGGGGGCTCTTACGAGCAGTACTTC.

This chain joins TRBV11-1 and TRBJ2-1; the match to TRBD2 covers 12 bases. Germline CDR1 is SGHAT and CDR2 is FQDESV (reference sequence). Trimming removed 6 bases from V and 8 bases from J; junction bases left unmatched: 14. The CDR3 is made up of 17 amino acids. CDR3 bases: TGTGCCAGCAGAGGGGGGAGGGGGTCTAGCGGGAGGGATGAGCAGTTCTTC. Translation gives CASRGGRGSSGRDEQFF. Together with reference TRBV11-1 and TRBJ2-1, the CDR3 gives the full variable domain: EAEVAQSPRYKITEKSQAVAFWCDPISGHATLYWYRQILGQGPELLVQFQDESVVDDSQLPKDRFSAERLKGVDSTLKIQPAELGDSAMYLCASRGGRGSSGRDEQFFGPGTRLTVL.

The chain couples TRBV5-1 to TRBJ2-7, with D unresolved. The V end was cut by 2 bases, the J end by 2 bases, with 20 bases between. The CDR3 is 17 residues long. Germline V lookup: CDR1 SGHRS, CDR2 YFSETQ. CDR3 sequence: CASSLSAWQQSAYEQYF. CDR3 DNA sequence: TGCGCCAGCAGCTTAAGCGCTTGGCAGCAAAGTGCCTACGAGCAGTACTTC. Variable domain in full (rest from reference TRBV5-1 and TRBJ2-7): KAGVTQTPRYLIKTRGQQVTLSCSPISGHRSVSWYQQTPGQGLQFLFEYFSETQRNKGNFPGRFSGRQFSNSRSEMNVSTLELGDSALYLCASSLSAWQQSAYEQYFGPGTRLTVT.

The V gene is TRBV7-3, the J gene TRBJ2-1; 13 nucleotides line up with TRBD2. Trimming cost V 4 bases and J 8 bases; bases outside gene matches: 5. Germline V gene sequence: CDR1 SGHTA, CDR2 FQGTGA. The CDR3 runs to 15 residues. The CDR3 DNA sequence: TGTGCCAGCAGCTCCACTAGCGGGAGGGCGCATGAGCAGTTCTTC. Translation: CASSSTSGRAHEQFF.

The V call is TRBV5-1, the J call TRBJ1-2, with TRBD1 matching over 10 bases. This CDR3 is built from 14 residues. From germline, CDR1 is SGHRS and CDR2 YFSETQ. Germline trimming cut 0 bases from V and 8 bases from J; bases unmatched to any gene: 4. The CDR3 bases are TGCGCCAGCAGCTTGGGACAGGGGGCGCGAGGCTACACCTTC. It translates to CASSLGQGARGYTF.